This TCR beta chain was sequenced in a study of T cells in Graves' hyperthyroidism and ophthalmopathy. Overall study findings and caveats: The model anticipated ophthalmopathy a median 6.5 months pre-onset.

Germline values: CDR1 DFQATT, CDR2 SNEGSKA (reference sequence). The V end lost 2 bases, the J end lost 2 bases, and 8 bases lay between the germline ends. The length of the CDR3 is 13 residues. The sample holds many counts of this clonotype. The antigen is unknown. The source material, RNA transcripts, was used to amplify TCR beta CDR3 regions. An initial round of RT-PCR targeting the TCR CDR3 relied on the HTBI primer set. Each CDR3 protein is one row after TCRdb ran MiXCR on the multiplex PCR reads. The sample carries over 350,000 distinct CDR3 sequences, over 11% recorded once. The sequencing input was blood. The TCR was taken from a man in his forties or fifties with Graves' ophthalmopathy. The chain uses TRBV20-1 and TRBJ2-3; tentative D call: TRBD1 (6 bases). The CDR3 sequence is CSARRDTTDTQYF. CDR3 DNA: TGCAGTGCTAGAAGGGACACCACAGATACGCAGTATTTT.